This T cell receptor beta chain was sequenced for a study of T cells in Graves' hyperthyroidism and ophthalmopathy (dated by TCRdb to 2018 to 2020). Describing the broader study: To identify TCR V-J signatures that set the groups apart, the researchers used a discovery cohort of about a hundred patients, made up of 40 to 45 with Graves' ophthalmopathy and 57 with stable Graves' hyperthyroidism. TCR Vbeta CDR3 sequencing of 130 to 150 peripheral blood samples (over 40 ophthalmopathy, around 80 hyperthyroidism and some 17 progressor patients) is reported in the paper. The study also compared thyroid tissue and blood T-cell repertoires from roughly six Graves' hyperthyroidism patients. The roughly 90 discovery patients were divided at random into training and test sets in a 7:3 ratio. An independent validation cohort of about 19 hyperthyroidism patients and more than 15 patients who later progressed to ophthalmopathy tested prospective prediction of ophthalmopathy. Following sampling, methimazole starting at 30 mg daily was given to hyperthyroidism patients, and high-dose intravenous methylprednisolone was given to ophthalmopathy patients.

As concerns this clonotype: This receptor's antigen is unknown. It has no much larger one-base neighbor in the sample; base qualities were not kept.

TCR beta CDR3 regions were amplified from RNA transcripts. A first-round RT-PCR of the TCR CDR3 used the HTBI primer set with the Qiagen OneStep RT-PCR kit. Libraries were constructed in a second round of multiplex PCR, after which size selection and purification were carried out. Libraries were sequenced paired-end with 100 bp reads on an Illumina HiSeq2000. The published analysis was carried out like this. Raw data were processed with SOAPnuke, discarding reads with adapters, uncalled bases, mean Phred below 15, or no exact constant-primer or identifier match. COPE v1.2.5 was used to merge the high-quality paired reads, and each unique nucleotide sequence was defined as a clonotype. MiTCR v1.1 was used to align clonotypes to the IMGT TRBV, TRBD and TRBJ reference segments. Analysis was restricted to V-J combinations with a frequency above 0.0001, which covered about 99% of repertoires. The TCS score was defined as F50 (clonal expansion) divided by E x V (chaos), with BLOSUM62-based TCRdist calculated between CDR3 peptides within each V-J. Welch's t-statistics and random forest reduced some 510 V-J features to roughly 13, which were used in a naive Bayes classifier (R e1071). Thyroid-blood repertoire similarity was quantified with the Morisita-Horn index. The raw public reads went through TCRdb reprocessing: fastp at Q25, MiXCR clone calling, in-frame beta chains kept. Rows matching on CDR3 protein sequence are summarized as one entry with the most common DNA and genes. These V and J calls derive from TCRdb rather than the authors' analysis. Counted in this sample were around 620,000 distinct CDR3 sequences; 46% of them appeared once. Together, the top ten hold 19% of the sample.

The research as a whole found: Sample size was not statistically predetermined, and investigators were not blinded to group allocation. Most expanded thyroid clonotypes (frequency above 0.001) were also detected in blood, suggesting blood repertoires may reflect thyroid immune responses. During validation, the model predicted progression to ophthalmopathy a median of around six months ahead of onset, with more than 60% sensitivity and roughly 72% specificity. Ophthalmopathy was separated from stable hyperthyroidism by a 13 V-J signature model, with around 88% sensitivity and about 81% specificity obtained in cross-validation and 80%/75% obtained in testing.

Patients with uncontrolled infections, other autoimmune diseases, pregnancy or lactation were excluded. Diagnoses relied on clinical symptoms, serum thyroxine and TRAb, thyroid ultrasound and orbital computed tomography. Total RNA was extracted with Trizol reagent, and quality was checked on an Agilent 2100 Bioanalyzer. In the germline V gene (reference sequence), CDR1 corresponds to LNHDA and CDR2 to SQIVND. V was cut back by 6 bases and J by 1 base, leaving a gap of 11 bases between them. The CDR3 sequence holds 14 residues, the cysteine and phenylalanine included. The read is trimmed to its CDR3 DNA, 42 bases read in frame from base 1.

This receptor chain uses TRBV19 and TRBJ2-3; no confident D gene assignment can be made. Source material: peripheral blood or thyroid tissue (not recorded which). This sequence was found in an adult woman with Graves' disease, either hyperthyroidism or ophthalmopathy (not recorded which). The CDR3 has the sequence CASSTDVGTDTQYF. The DNA reads as follows: TGTGCCAGTAGCACTGACGTGGGCACAGATACGCAGTATTTT. Reference TRBV19 and TRBJ2-3 genes cover what lies past the CDR3, so the full variable domain is DGGITQSPKYLFRKEGQNVTLSCEQNLNHDAMYWYRQDPGQGLRLIYYSQIVNDFQKGDIAEGYSVSREKKESFPLTVTSAQKNPTAFYLCASSTDVGTDTQYFGPGTRLTVL.